Following are 8 T cell receptor beta chains from one sample sequenced in a study of blood T cell repertoires in COVID-19. Method: immunoSEQ multiplex PCR; TCRdb's copy keeps in-frame clones and lacks some. Of under 300,000 clones listed, roughly 91% were seen once; the top ten hold about 1%. Input material: peripheral blood. The receptors were sampled from a woman in her thirties or forties who had recovered from COVID-19.

The chain has TRBV6-5 and TRBJ1-4; 9 nucleotides line up with TRBD1. V trimming: 4 bases; J trimming: 5 bases; junction bases outside the gene matches: 5. Germline V CDR1 and CDR2: MNHEY, SVGAGI. There are 15 residues in the CDR3. The CDR3 sequence: CASSWLGTGNEKLFF. The CDR3, as DNA: TGTGCCAGCAGTTGGTTAGGGACAGGGAATGAAAAACTGTTTTTT.

V is TRBV5-1 and J is TRBJ2-1; 10 bases fit TRBD2. The V segment lost 4 bases and the J segment 0 bases; nucleotides outside the gene matches: 4. Germline lookup yields CDR1 SGHRS and CDR2 YFSETQ. The CDR3 covers 16 residues. CDR3 loop: CASSPRTSGSYNEQFF. The CDR3 nucleotides read TGCGCCAGCAGCCCACGGACTAGCGGCTCCTACAATGAGCAGTTCTTC.

The rearrangement joins TRBV5-5 to TRBJ2-7; 7 positions match TRBD2. V dropped 0 bases and J dropped 0; count of bases not matched to a gene: 6. The CDR3 length is 16 residues. Germline V gene lookup returns CDR1 SGHKS and CDR2 YYEKEE (reference sequence). CDR3 amino acids: CASSLGGGRHSYEQYV. The CDR3 DNA follows: TGTGCCAGCAGCTTGGGGGGCGGGAGACACTCCTACGAGCAGTACGTC.

This chain uses TRBV18 with TRBJ2-1, with TRBD1 matching 10 bases. This CDR3 region has 16 residues. After removal of 1 base from V and 1 base from J, the junction contained 1 base not matched to a gene. Germline V gene data show CDR1 as KGHSH and CDR2 as LQKENI. This CDR3 reads CASSPRDRGSYNEQFF. CDR3 bases: TGTGCCAGCTCACCACGGGACAGGGGATCCTACAATGAGCAGTTCTTC.

The J gene is TRBJ1-2, the V gene TRBV9; weak D call: TRBD1 (5 bases). The germline V gene encodes CDR1 SGDLS and CDR2 YYNGEE. Trimming shortened V by 0 bases and J by 7 bases, and 10 bases separated the two germline ends. The CDR3 is 13 amino acids. The chain's CDR3 is CASSVEGTTGYTF. The DNA for the CDR3 is TGTGCCAGCAGCGTAGAGGGGACTACTGGCTACACCTTC. The full variable domain, in which reference TRBV9 and TRBJ1-2 provide the parts outside the CDR3, is DSGVTQTPKHLITATGQRVTLRCSPRSGDLSVYWYQQSLDQGLQFLIQYYNGEERAKGNILERFSAQQFPDLHSELNLSSLELGDSALYFCASSVEGTTGYTFGSGTRLTVV.

V is TRBV11-3 and J is TRBJ2-1; 8 bases map to TRBD2. Trimming took 5 bases from V and 2 from J; bases not matched to a gene: 5. The CDR3 contains 15 residues. Germline V gives CDR1 SGHNT, CDR2 YENEEA. The CDR3 loop is CASSPGGEPYNEQFF. DNA of the CDR3: TGTGCCAGCAGCCCGGGGGGGGAGCCCTACAATGAGCAGTTCTTC.

The rearrangement links TRBV5-4 to TRBJ2-7, with D perhaps TRBD2 (5 bases). Germline V gene data show CDR1 as SGHNT and CDR2 as YYREEE (reference sequence). The germline V and J ends were trimmed by 0 bases and 2 bases, with 6 bases remaining between them. CDR3 length equals 13 residues. CDR3 bases: TGTGCCAGCAGCTTGGCCGGGACCTACGAGCAGTACTTC. It specifies CASSLAGTYEQYF.

The chain joins TRBV6-1 to TRBJ2-1, with 12 bases fitting TRBD2. CDR1 and CDR2 (germline): MNHNS, SASEGT. CDR3 size: 15 residues. V shed 6 bases, J shed 7 bases, and the junction held 7 bases outside the gene matches. The CDR3 DNA follows: TGTGCCAGCAGGGCTAGCGGGAGGGCCGGGAATGAGCAGTTCTTC. The encoded protein is CASRASGRAGNEQFF.